These 25 T cell receptor beta chains originate from one sample sequenced in a study of blood T cell repertoires in COVID-19. The table came from immunoSEQ multiplex PCR; TCRdb's copy has only in-frame clones and leaves some out. The data contain more than 120,000 clones, around nine tenths of them singletons. The material sequenced was peripheral blood. The receptor source for this set is a human donor in a cohort sampled during active COVID-19.

This sequence joins TRBV29-1 and TRBJ1-1, with D possibly TRBD1 on 6 matching bases. CDR1 and CDR2 (germline): SQVTM, ANQGSEA. The CDR3 consists of 14 residues. Trimming left V 6 bases short and J 1 base short, with 15 bases between. The CDR3 nucleotides are TGCAGCGTCCGTCCCGGGACACGGAACACTGAAGCTTTCTTT. Translating gives CSVRPGTRNTEAFF.

The table lists this clone with a count of one. The rearrangement links TRBV3-1 (or the pseudogene TRBV3-2) to TRBJ2-5; D may be TRBD2 (6 bases). The CDR3 is 19 residues long. The germline CDR1 and CDR2 sequences are LGHDT and YNNKEL (reference sequence). Trimming removed 1 base at V and 2 bases at J, with 23 bases between. This chain's CDR3 is CASSQVVASEYHQQETQYF. The CDR3 DNA reads TGTGCCAGCAGCCAAGTAGTCGCTAGCGAGTATCATCAACAAGAGACCCAGTACTTC.

V is TRBV2 and J is TRBJ2-5; D possibly corresponds to TRBD1 (6 bases). CDR3 size: 16 residues. Looked up from germline, CDR1 is SNHLY and CDR2 is FYNNEI. The V and J ends lost 3 bases and 5 bases respectively, with 19 bases between them. The CDR3 region is CASSESGQGFLETQYF. CDR3 DNA sequence: TGTGCCAGCAGTGAGTCCGGGCAGGGGTTCTTGGAGACCCAGTACTTC.

The chain recombines TRBV9 with TRBJ1-1; 11 positions match TRBD1. Germline V gives CDR1 SGDLS, CDR2 YYNGEE. J was trimmed by 3 bases and V by 4 bases; bases with no gene match: 5. This CDR3 has 15 amino acids. The CDR3 loop is CASSPRDRGYTEAFF. The CDR3, as DNA: TGTGCCAGCAGCCCAAGGGACAGGGGGTACACTGAAGCTTTCTTT.

The chain joins TRBV3-1 (or the pseudogene TRBV3-2) to TRBJ2-5; 11 positions agree with TRBD2. This CDR3 has 16 residues. J lost 2 bases, V lost 3 bases, and 5 bases had no gene match. Germline V lookup: CDR1 LGHDT, CDR2 YNNKEL (reference sequence). CDR3 amino acids: CASSQSSGGKQETQYF. CDR3 in DNA: TGTGCCAGCAGCCAGTCTAGCGGGGGGAAACAAGAGACCCAGTACTTC.

The chain has TRBV12-3 or TRBV12-4 and TRBJ1-2; D gene ambiguous. V was shortened by 6 bases and J by 8 bases, with 16 bases between the two germline ends. This CDR3 contains 13 residues. The CDR3 is CASSRAVLRGYTF. As DNA, the CDR3 is TGTGCCAGCAGCCGAGCGGTCCTGCGGGGCTACACCTTC.

The chain recombines TRBV7-6 with TRBJ1-3; tentative D call: TRBD1 (6 bases). V was cut by 3 bases and J by 4 bases, with 10 bases left in between. This CDR3 is built from 14 residues. The germline CDR1 and CDR2 sequences are SGHVS and FNYEAQ. The CDR3 spells CASSLSGAGNTIYF. The CDR3 DNA sequence: TGTGCCAGCAGCTTGTCAGGGGCAGGAAACACCATATATTTT.

The rearrangement links TRBV6-5 to TRBJ1-2; 9 positions match TRBD1. The ends lost 4 bases at V and 5 bases at J; junction bases unmatched: 5. The CDR3 length is 14 residues. Germline CDR1 is MNHEY and CDR2 is SVGAGI. The CDR3 DNA reads TGTGCCAGCAGTTCCCTGGGACAGGGATATGGCTACACCTTC. As protein: CASSSLGQGYGYTF.

The chain joins TRBV29-1 to TRBJ2-2; perhaps TRBD2 as D (6 bases). CDR3 length equals 14 residues. Per germline, CDR1 SQVTM and CDR2 ANQGSEA. V lost 4 bases and J 5 bases, leaving 14 bases between the germline ends. This CDR3 is CSVAPGSRTGELFF. Here the CDR3 DNA reads TGCAGCGTTGCCCCCGGGAGTCGGACCGGGGAGCTGTTTTTT.

This sequence joins TRBV25-1 and TRBJ1-3; 9 nucleotides align to TRBD1. This CDR3 region has 17 residues. CDR1 is MGHDK, CDR2 SYGVNS, per germline. With 5 bases clipped from V and 2 bases from J, the junction kept 10 bases outside the gene matches. CDR3 in amino acids: CASSPGTGWGTGNTIYF. For the CDR3, the DNA is TGTGCCAGCAGTCCCGGGACAGGGTGGGGGACTGGAAACACCATATATTTT.

The chain uses TRBV5-1 and TRBJ1-2, with TRBD1 as a possible D gene (5 bases). This CDR3 comprises 16 residues. Per the germline V gene, CDR1 is SGHRS and CDR2 is YFSETQ. Trimming stripped 1 base from V and 6 bases from J, with 19 bases between. The CDR3 region has the DNA TGCGCCAGCAGCTTGAGGGCAGGGTCTAGGTCGCATGGCTACACCTTC. Translated: CASSLRAGSRSHGYTF.

The V call is TRBV6-5, the J call TRBJ2-3, with a tentative D call TRBD2 (6 bases). The V gene's germline CDR1 is MNHEY and CDR2 SVGAGI. V lost 2 bases, J lost 3 bases, and 12 bases lay in between. There are 15 residues in the CDR3. This CDR3 reads CASSYAGKGTDTQYF. The CDR3 bases are TGTGCCAGCAGTTACGCGGGGAAGGGGACAGATACGCAGTATTTT.

The V gene is TRBV10-3, the J gene TRBJ2-5, with 7 bases matching TRBD1. V dropped 2 bases and J dropped 0; count of bases not matched to a gene: 3. CDR1 ENHRY and CDR2 SYGVKD come from the germline V gene. This CDR3 has 15 residues. The CDR3 reads CAISEGQVYQETQYF. For the CDR3, the DNA is TGTGCCATCAGTGAGGGACAGGTGTACCAAGAGACCCAGTACTTC.

The genes are TRBV12-3 or TRBV12-4 and TRBJ1-5; 9 bases agree with TRBD1. The V segment lost 9 bases and the J segment 4 bases; nucleotides outside the gene matches: 4. The CDR3 has 13 amino acids. CDR3 amino acids: CASSGTGNQPQHF. CDR3 bases: TGTGCCAGTTCCGGGACAGGGAATCAGCCCCAGCATTTT.

The J gene is TRBJ2-7, the V gene TRBV9; 7 nucleotides match TRBD1. CDR1 is SGDLS, CDR2 YYNGEE, per germline. This CDR3 region has 15 residues. The trim removed 4 bases at V and 3 bases at J, leaving 10 bases unmatched. CDR3 region: CASSKSGQPNYEQYF. CDR3 nucleotides: TGTGCCAGCAGCAAATCGGGACAGCCTAACTACGAGCAGTACTTC. The entire variable domain, with the rest obtained from reference TRBV9 and TRBJ2-7, is as follows: DSGVTQTPKHLITATGQRVTLRCSPRSGDLSVYWYQQSLDQGLQFLIQYYNGEERAKGNILERFSAQQFPDLHSELNLSSLELGDSALYFCASSKSGQPNYEQYFGPGTRLTVT.

This chain joins TRBV7-9 and TRBJ1-4; D is perhaps TRBD1 (6 bases). CDR1 is SEHNR, CDR2 FQNEAQ, per germline (reference sequence). V gave up 7 bases and J gave up 5 bases, with 20 bases separating them. The CDR3 loop spans 16 amino acids. The CDR3 bases are TGTGCCAGCATCCCGGGGCAGGGGAAACCGAATGAAAAACTGTTTTTT. It translates to CASIPGQGKPNEKLFF.

V usage is TRBV6-6 and J usage is TRBJ1-4; D is possibly TRBD1 (6 bases). V was cut by 6 bases and J by 5 bases, with 16 bases left in between. Looked up from germline, CDR1 is MNHNY and CDR2 is SVGAGI (reference sequence). This CDR3 is built from 15 residues. Here the CDR3 reads CASSYVGATNEKLFF. In DNA form, the CDR3 reads TGTGCCAGCAGCTACGTGGGGGCGACAAATGAAAAACTGTTTTTT.

The gene calls are TRBV11-2 and TRBJ2-6; D might be TRBD1 (5 bases). Trimming stripped 1 base from V and 0 bases from J, with 10 bases between. CDR3 length equals 17 residues. Looked up from germline, CDR1 is SGHAT and CDR2 is FQNNGV. CDR3 sequence (DNA): TGTGCCAGCAGCTTAGGGCAGGGAAACTCTGGGGCCAACGTCCTGACTTTC. Translated, it gives CASSLGQGNSGANVLTF.

The chain couples TRBV7-3 to TRBJ2-7, with TRBD1 matching 10 bases. The CDR3 loop spans 14 amino acids. Germline-derived CDR1 and CDR2 are SGHTA and FQGTGA. J gave up 7 bases and V 1 base, and 4 bases lay outside the gene matches. This CDR3 is CASSLRQGAGEQYF. For the CDR3, the DNA is TGTGCCAGCAGCTTAAGACAGGGGGCTGGGGAGCAGTACTTC.

This clone showed up just once. The V gene is TRBV11-3, the J gene TRBJ2-5, with 9 bases fitting TRBD1. Trimming took 5 bases from V and 5 from J; bases not matched to a gene: 6. Germline V gives CDR1 SGHNT, CDR2 YENEEA. The CDR3 has 14 residues. Here the CDR3 reads CASSRRGTGETQYF. The CDR3 DNA reads TGTGCCAGCAGCCGACGCGGGACAGGGGAGACCCAGTACTTC.

The chain recombines TRBV29-1 with TRBJ2-2; TRBD1 is a possible D gene (5 bases). V lost 4 bases and J 0 bases, leaving 12 bases between the germline ends. This CDR3 is 15 amino acids long. Germline CDR1 is SQVTM and CDR2 is ANQGSEA. This chain's CDR3 is CSVGSGAPNTGELFF. The CDR3 nucleotides are TGCAGCGTTGGGTCTGGGGCACCGAACACCGGGGAGCTGTTTTTT.

V usage is TRBV6-5 and J usage is TRBJ1-4; no reliable D call. CDR1 is MNHEY and CDR2 is SVGAGI in the germline V gene. The V and J ends lost 0 bases and 5 bases respectively, with 4 bases between them. This CDR3 has 13 residues. CDR3 residues: CASSYSRNEKLFF. CDR3 bases: TGTGCCAGCAGTTACTCCAGGAATGAAAAACTGTTTTTT.

The V call is TRBV7-3, the J call TRBJ2-1; a possible D gene is TRBD1 (6 bases). This CDR3 contains 15 residues. Germline lookup yields CDR1 SGHTA and CDR2 FQGTGA. The V gene lost 3 bases and the J gene lost 0 bases, with 9 bases spanning the gap. CDR3 DNA: TGTGCCAGCAGCTTGACAGGTGACTCCTACAATGAGCAGTTCTTC. This codes for CASSLTGDSYNEQFF.

Only a few counts were recorded for this clone. This rearrangement joins TRBV7-8 to TRBJ1-3, with a weak D call TRBD1 (6 bases). The length of the CDR3 is 16 residues. Germline V CDR1 and CDR2: SGHVS, FQNEAQ. V was pared by 5 bases and J by 0 bases, with 14 bases between. CDR3 amino acids: CASSPGQFSSGNTIYF. The CDR3 DNA is TGTGCCAGCAGCCCTGGACAGTTTAGCTCTGGAAACACCATATATTTT. The whole variable domain, filled in from reference TRBV7-8 and TRBJ1-3, reads GAGVSQSPRYKVAKRGQDVALRCDPISGHVSLFWYQQALGQGPEFLTYFQNEAQLDKSGLPSDRFFAERPEGSVSTLKIQRTQQEDSAVYLCASSPGQFSSGNTIYFGEGSWLTVV.

The chain combines TRBV7-6 with TRBJ1-2; 7 bases are a match to TRBD1. CDR1 and CDR2 (germline): SGHVS, FNYEAQ. After removal of 4 bases from V and 4 bases from J, the junction contained 6 bases not matched to a gene. This CDR3 spans 14 amino acids. DNA of the CDR3: TGTGCCAGCAGCTCCTACAGGGGAGGCTATGGCTACACCTTC. Amino acids: CASSSYRGGYGYTF.